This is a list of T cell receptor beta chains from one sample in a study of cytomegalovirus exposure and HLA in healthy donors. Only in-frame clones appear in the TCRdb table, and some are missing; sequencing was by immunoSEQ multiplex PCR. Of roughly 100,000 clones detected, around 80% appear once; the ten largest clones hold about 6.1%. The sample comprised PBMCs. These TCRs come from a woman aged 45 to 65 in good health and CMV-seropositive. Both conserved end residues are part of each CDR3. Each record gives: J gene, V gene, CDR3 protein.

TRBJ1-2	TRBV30	CAWGRTGINYGYTF
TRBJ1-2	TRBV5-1	CASSEGRGGGCGYTF
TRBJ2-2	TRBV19	CASSYPGQGITPGGTGELFF
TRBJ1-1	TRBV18	CASSPLWANTEAFF
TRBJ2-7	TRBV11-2	CASSPGTGAYEQYF
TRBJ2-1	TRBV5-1	CASSLETGSYNEQFF
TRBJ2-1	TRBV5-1	CASSLGGAYNEQFF
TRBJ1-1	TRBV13	CASSPRTDNWATEAFF
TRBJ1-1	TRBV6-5	CASSWFGTEAFF
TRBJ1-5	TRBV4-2	CASSQGVAEDQPQHF
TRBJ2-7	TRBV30	CAWGRDSYEQYF
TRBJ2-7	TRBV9	CASSVGTGEAYEQYF
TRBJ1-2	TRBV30	CAWKGQGLNYGYTF
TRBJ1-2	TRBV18	CASSAAGGSGYGYTF
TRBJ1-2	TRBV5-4	CASSVVGDSPGYTF
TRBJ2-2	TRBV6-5	CASTPRGGAGELFF
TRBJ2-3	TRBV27	CASSIHRVPSTDTQYF
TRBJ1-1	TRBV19	CASQGGDWRNTEAFF
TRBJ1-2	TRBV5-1	CASSPADRGNGYTF
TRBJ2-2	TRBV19	CASIVAGGTGELFF
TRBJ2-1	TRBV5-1	CASRESSGGSYNEQFF
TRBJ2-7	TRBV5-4	CASSLDPSGGVDEQYF
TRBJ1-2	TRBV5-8	CASGSGFYGYTF
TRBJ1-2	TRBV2	CASSPDSYYGYTF
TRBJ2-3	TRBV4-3	CASSQAGGTDTQYF
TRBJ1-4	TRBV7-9	CASSLVEVVVVEGYEKLFF
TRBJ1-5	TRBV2	CASRETGQGQPQHF
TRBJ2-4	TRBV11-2	CASSLSPGARLAKNIQYF
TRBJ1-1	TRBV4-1	CASSQVGWDMGNTEAFF